This T cell receptor beta chain was found in a study of immune evolution from preneoplasia to lung adenocarcinoma. Method: immunoSEQ multiplex PCR; TCRdb's copy keeps in-frame clones and lacks some. The data contain some 6,200 clones, approximately 83% of them singletons. CDR3 size: 11 residues. From germline, CDR1 is PRHDT and CDR2 FYEKMQ (reference sequence). Trimming stripped 0 bases from V and 12 bases from J, with 6 bases between. V is TRBV13 and J is TRBJ2-4; D is ambiguous. The sample was FFPE lung adenocarcinoma in situ tissue. The receptor's source is an older donor with lung adenocarcinoma. The DNA of the CDR3 is TGTGCCAGCAGCTTAGGAACAAATCAGTACTTC. Amino acid sequence: CASSLGTNQYF. Using reference TRBV13 and TRBJ2-4 for the parts outside the CDR3, the full variable domain is AAGVIQSPRHLIKEKRETATLKCYPIPRHDTVYWYQQGPGQDPQFLISFYEKMQSDKGSIPDRFSAQQFSDYHSELNMSSLELGDSALYFCASSLGTNQYFGAGTRLSVL.